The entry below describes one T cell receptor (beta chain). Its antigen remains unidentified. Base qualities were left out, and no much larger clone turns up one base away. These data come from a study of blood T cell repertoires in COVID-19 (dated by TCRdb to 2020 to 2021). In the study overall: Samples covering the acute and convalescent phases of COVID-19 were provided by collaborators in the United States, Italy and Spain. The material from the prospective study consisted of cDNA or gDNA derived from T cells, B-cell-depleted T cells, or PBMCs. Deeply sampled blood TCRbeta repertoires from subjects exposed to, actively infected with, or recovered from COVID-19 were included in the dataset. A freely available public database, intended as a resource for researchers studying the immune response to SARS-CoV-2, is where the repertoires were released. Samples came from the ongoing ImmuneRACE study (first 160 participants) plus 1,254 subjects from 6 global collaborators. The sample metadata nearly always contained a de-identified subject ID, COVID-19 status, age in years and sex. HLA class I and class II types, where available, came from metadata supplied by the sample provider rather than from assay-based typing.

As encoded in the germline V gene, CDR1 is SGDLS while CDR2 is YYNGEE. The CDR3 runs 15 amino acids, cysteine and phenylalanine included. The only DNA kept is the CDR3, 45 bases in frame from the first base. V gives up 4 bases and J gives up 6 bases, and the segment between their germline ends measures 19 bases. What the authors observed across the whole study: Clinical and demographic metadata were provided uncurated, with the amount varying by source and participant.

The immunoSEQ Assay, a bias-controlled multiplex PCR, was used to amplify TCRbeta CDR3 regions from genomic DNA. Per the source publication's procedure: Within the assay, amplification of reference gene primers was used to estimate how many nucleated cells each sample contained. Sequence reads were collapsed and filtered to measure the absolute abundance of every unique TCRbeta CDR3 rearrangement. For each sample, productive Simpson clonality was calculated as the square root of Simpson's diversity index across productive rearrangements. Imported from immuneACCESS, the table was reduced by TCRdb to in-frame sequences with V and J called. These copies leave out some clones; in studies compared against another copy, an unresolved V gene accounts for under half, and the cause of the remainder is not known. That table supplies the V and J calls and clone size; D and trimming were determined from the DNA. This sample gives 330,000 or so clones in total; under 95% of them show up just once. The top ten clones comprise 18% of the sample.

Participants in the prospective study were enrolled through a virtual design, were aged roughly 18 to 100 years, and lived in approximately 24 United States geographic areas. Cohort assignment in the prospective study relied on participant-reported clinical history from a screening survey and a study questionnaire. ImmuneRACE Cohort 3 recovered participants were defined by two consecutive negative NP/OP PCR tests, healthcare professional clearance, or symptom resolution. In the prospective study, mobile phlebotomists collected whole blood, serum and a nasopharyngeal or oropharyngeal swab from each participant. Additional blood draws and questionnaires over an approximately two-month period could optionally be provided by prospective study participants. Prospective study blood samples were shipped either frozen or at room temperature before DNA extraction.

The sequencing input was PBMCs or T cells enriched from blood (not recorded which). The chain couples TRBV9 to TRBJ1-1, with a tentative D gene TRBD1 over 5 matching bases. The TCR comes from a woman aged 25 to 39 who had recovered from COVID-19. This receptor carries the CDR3 CASSFDFRVDAEAFF. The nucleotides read TGTGCCAGCAGCTTTGATTTCAGGGTGGACGCTGAAGCTTTCTTT.